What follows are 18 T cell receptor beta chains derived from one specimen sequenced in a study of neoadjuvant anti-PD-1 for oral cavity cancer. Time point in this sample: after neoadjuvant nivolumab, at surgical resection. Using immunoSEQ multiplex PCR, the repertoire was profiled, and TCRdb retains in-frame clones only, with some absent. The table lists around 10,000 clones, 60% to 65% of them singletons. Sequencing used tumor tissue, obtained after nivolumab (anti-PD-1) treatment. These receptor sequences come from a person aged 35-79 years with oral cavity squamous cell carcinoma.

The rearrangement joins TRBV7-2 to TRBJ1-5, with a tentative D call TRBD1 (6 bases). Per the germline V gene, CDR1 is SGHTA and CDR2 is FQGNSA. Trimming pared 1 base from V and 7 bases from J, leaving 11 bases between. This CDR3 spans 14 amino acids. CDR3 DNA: TGTGCCAGCAGCTTAGAAAGGGGGGGCCAGCCCCAGCATTTT. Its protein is CASSLERGGQPQHF.

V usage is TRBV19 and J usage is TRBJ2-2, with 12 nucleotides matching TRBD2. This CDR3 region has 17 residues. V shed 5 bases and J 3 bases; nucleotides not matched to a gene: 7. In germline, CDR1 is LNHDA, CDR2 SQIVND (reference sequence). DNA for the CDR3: TGTGCCAGTAGTCCCCTAGCGGGGGGGACGCACACCGGGGAGCTGTTTTTT. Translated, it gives CASSPLAGGTHTGELFF.

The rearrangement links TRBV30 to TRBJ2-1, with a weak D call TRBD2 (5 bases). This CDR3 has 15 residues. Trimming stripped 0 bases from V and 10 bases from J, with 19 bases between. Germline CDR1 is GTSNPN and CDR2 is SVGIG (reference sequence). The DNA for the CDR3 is TGTGCCTGGAGTGTACCACAGAGCGGAGGAGTCGAGCAGTTCTTC. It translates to CAWSVPQSGGVEQFF. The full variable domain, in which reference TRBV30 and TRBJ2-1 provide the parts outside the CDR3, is SQTIHQWPATLVQPVGSPLSLECTVEGTSNPNLYWYRQAAGRGLQLLFYSVGIGQISSEVPQNLSASRPQDRQFILSSKKLLLSDSGFYLCAWSVPQSGGVEQFFGPGTRLTVL.

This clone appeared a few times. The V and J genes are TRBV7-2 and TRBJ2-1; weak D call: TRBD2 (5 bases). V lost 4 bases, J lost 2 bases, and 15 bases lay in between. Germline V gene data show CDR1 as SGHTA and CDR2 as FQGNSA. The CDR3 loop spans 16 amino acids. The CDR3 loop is CASSSRKSGTYNEQFF. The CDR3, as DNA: TGTGCCAGCAGCTCCCGGAAGTCGGGGACCTACAATGAGCAGTTCTTC. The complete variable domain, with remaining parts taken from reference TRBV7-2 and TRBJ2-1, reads GAGVSQSPSNKVTEKGKDVELRCDPISGHTALYWYRQSLGQGLEFLIYFQGNSAPDKSGLPSDRFSAERTGGSVSTLTIQRTQQEDSAVYLCASSSRKSGTYNEQFFGPGTRLTVL.

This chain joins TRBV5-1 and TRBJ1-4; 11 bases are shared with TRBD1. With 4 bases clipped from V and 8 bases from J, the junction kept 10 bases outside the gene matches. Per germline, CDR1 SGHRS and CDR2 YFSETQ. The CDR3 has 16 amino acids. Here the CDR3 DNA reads TGCGCCAGCAGCCCTCGTCGGACAGGGGGCAGCGAAAAACTGTTTTTT. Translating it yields CASSPRRTGGSEKLFF.

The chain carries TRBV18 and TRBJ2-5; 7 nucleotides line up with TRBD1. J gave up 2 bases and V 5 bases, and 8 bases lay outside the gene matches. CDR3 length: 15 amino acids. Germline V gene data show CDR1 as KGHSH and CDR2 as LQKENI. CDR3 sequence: CASSRDSSAQETQYF. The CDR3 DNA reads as TGTGCCAGCTCAAGGGACAGCTCCGCTCAAGAGACCCAGTACTTC.

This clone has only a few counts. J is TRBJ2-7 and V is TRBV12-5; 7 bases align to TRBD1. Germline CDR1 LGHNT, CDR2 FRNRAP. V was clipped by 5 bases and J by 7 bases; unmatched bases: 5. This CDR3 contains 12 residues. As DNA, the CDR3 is TGTGCTAGTGGTCCACAGGGGAGAGAGCAGTACTTC. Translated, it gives CASGPQGREQYF.

CDR3 amino acids: CASSFLTGAHTGELFF. DNA of the CDR3: TGTGCCAGCAGTTTTCTTACGGGAGCCCACACCGGGGAGCTGTTTTTT. J is TRBJ2-2 and V is TRBV27, with D possibly matching TRBD2 (6 bases). Looked up from germline, CDR1 is MNHEY and CDR2 is SMNVEV (reference sequence). The CDR3 loop spans 16 amino acids. Trimming left V 3 bases short and J 3 bases short, with 14 bases between.

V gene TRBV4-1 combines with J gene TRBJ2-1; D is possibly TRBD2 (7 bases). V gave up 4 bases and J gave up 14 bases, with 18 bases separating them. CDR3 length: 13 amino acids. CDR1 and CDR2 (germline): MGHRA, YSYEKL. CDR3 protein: CASSPAGAPGEFF. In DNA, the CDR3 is TGCGCCAGCAGCCCGGCGGGGGCCCCGGGAGAGTTCTTC.

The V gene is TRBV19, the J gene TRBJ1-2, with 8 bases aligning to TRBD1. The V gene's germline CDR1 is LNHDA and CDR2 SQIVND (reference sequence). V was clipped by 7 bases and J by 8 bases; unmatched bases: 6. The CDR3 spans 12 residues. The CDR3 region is CASIQGANGYTF. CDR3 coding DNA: TGTGCCAGTATCCAGGGGGCGAACGGCTACACCTTC.

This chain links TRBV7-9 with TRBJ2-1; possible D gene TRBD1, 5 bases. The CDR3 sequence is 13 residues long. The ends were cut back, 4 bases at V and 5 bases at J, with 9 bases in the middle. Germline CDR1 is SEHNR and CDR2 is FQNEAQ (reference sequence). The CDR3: CASSSTENNEQFF. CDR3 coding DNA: TGTGCCAGCAGCTCGACAGAAAACAATGAGCAGTTCTTC.

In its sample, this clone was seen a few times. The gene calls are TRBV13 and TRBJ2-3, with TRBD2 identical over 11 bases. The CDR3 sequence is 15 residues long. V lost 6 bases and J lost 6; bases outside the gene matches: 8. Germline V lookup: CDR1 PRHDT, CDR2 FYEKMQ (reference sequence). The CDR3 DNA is TGTGCCAGCAGATTTAGACTAGCGGGGTTTGATACGCAGTATTTT. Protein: CASRFRLAGFDTQYF.

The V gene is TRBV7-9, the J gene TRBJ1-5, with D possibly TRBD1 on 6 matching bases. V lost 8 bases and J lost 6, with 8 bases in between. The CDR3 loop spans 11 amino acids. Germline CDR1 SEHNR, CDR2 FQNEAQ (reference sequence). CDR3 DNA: TGTGCCAGCGGGGACACTCAGCCCCAGCATTTT. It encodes CASGDTQPQHF.

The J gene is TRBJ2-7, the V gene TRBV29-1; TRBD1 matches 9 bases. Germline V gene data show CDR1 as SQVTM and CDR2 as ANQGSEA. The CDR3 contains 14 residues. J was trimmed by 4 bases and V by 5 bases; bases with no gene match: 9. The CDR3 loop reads CSVNTRTGDYEQYF. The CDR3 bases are TGCAGCGTTAACACTAGGACAGGGGATTACGAGCAGTACTTC.

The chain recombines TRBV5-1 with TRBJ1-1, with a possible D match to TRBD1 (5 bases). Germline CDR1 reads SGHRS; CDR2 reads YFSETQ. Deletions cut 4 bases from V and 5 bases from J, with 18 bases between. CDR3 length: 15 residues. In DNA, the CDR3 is TGCGCCAGCAGCGAGGTCTTAGGGAGGGGAACTGAAGCTTTCTTT. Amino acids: CASSEVLGRGTEAFF.

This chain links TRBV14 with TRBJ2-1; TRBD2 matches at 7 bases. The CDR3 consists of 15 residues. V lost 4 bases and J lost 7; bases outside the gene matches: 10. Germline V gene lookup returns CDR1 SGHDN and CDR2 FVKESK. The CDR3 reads CASSRARGGGNEQFF. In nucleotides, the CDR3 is TGTGCCAGCAGCCGGGCACGCGGGGGAGGGAATGAGCAGTTCTTC.

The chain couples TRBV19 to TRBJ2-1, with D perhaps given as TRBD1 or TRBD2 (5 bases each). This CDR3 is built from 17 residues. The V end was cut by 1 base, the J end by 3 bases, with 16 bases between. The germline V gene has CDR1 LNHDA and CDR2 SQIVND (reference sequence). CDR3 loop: CASSIGTRDLFYNEQFF. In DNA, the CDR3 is TGTGCCAGTAGTATAGGGACTCGGGACCTCTTCTACAATGAGCAGTTCTTC.

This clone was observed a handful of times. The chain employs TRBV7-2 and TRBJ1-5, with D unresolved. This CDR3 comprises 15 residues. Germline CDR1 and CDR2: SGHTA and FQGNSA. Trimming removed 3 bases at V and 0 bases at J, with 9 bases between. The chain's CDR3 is CASSLDFSSNQPQHF. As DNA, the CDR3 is TGTGCCAGCAGCTTGGACTTCTCTAGCAATCAGCCCCAGCATTTT. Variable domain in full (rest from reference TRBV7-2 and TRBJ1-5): GAGVSQSPSNKVTEKGKDVELRCDPISGHTALYWYRQSLGQGLEFLIYFQGNSAPDKSGLPSDRFSAERTGGSVSTLTIQRTQQEDSAVYLCASSLDFSSNQPQHFGDGTRLSIL.